One sample yielded the 10 T cell receptor beta chains listed below, sequenced in a study of human versus mouse CDR3 diversity and MHC coevolution. Some clones are missing from TCRdb's copy, which holds only in-frame ones; the method was immunoSEQ multiplex PCR. This table has fewer than 80,000 clones, 80% to 95% appearing once. Sequenced: naive CD4+ T cells from blood. Subset here: CD45RO-negative CD62L-positive naive CD4 T cells. Receptors were obtained from a person aged 30-70 years in good health.

The rearrangement links TRBV4-1 to TRBJ2-1; TRBD2 matches at 13 bases. The CDR3 is made up of 17 amino acids. CDR1 and CDR2 (germline): MGHRA, YSYEKL. With V trimmed by 5 bases and J by 7 bases, 11 bases remained unmatched. This chain's CDR3 is CASSLGLAGVSGNEQFF. The CDR3 DNA reads TGCGCCAGCAGCTTAGGACTAGCGGGAGTAAGTGGGAATGAGCAGTTCTTC.

The gene calls are TRBV14 and TRBJ2-5; the D gene is possibly TRBD1 (7 bases). Judging by the DNA end, TRBJ2-7 fits better; the J call may be wrong. This CDR3 contains 14 residues. CDR1 SGHDN and CDR2 FVKESK come from the germline V gene. The DNA of the CDR3 is TGTGCCAGCAGCTCCAGGGGGGACCCCTACGAGCAGTACTTC. Translating it yields CASSSRGDPYEQYF.

This chain links TRBV7-3 with TRBJ1-2; D is ambiguous. Germline CDR1 reads SGHTA; CDR2 reads FQGTGA. V lost 4 bases to trimming and J lost 2 bases, with 11 bases between them. This CDR3 region has 14 residues. CDR3 DNA sequence: TGTGCCAGCAGCTCGACACCGGCAAACTATGGCTACACCTTC. This sequence encodes CASSSTPANYGYTF.

V is TRBV11-2 and J is TRBJ2-3; D gene unclear. The CDR3 extends over 14 amino acids. The germline V gene has CDR1 SGHAT and CDR2 FQNNGV. V was clipped by 8 bases and J by 2 bases, with 14 bases between them. CDR3 amino acids: CASQVGSHTDTQYF. For the CDR3, the DNA is TGTGCCAGCCAGGTGGGCTCACACACAGATACGCAGTATTTT.

J is TRBJ2-2 and V is TRBV2, with 10 nucleotides matching TRBD1. V shed 6 bases and J 6 bases; nucleotides not matched to a gene: 4. Germline loops: CDR1 SNHLY, CDR2 FYNNEI. The CDR3 runs to 14 residues. The CDR3 loop reads CASRGTGVAGELFF. CDR3 bases: TGTGCCAGCAGAGGGACAGGGGTGGCCGGGGAGCTGTTTTTT. The variable domain in full, completed from reference TRBV2 and TRBJ2-2, reads EPEVTQTPSHQVTQMGQEVILRCVPISNHLYFYWYRQILGQKVEFLVSFYNNEISEKSEIFDDQFSVERPDGSNFTLKIRSTKLEDSAMYFCASRGTGVAGELFFGEGSRLTVL.

This chain uses TRBV6-6 with TRBJ1-1; TRBD1 matches 7 bases. Germline loops: CDR1 MNHNY, CDR2 SVGAGI (reference sequence). Trimming cost V 5 bases and J 5 bases; bases outside gene matches: 14. The CDR3 is made up of 16 amino acids. CDR3 in DNA: TGTGCCAGCAGTCCTACCGCTGACAGGGTACGGACTGAAGCTTTCTTT. Its protein is CASSPTADRVRTEAFF.

The chain employs TRBV27 and TRBJ1-1; 7 bases are a match to TRBD1. The CDR3 is 13 amino acids. Germline values: CDR1 MNHEY, CDR2 SMNVEV (reference sequence). Germline trimming cut 6 bases from V and 6 bases from J; bases unmatched to any gene: 7. The CDR3 nucleotides are TGTGCCAGCAGCCGACAGGGTTGGGCTGAAGCTTTCTTT. Translated, it gives CASSRQGWAEAFF.

Written as DNA, the CDR3 is TGTGCCAGCACCAAAATGAGGACAGGGGGGCATGAGCAGTTCTTC. This gives the protein CASTKMRTGGHEQFF. The chain employs TRBV6-5 and TRBJ2-1; TRBD1 aligns across 10 bases. V shed 7 bases, J shed 8 bases, and the junction held 11 bases outside the gene matches. The CDR3 runs 15 residues. Germline CDR1 is MNHEY and CDR2 is SVGAGI.

This clone showed up just once. The chain combines TRBV6-5 with TRBJ2-7; maybe TRBD1 (5 bases). The CDR3 loop spans 14 amino acids. Trimming took off 2 bases at V and 4 bases at J, with 12 bases between the two ends. CDR1 and CDR2 from the germline V gene are MNHEY and SVGAGI. Here the CDR3 DNA reads TGTGCCAGCAGTTACGATCCAGGGTCTTACGAGCAGTACTTC. Translating it yields CASSYDPGSYEQYF.

V usage is TRBV6-1 and J usage is TRBJ1-4; 7 bases align to TRBD1. Losses at the gene ends were 4 bases for V and 0 bases for J; bases not matched to a gene: 5. Per germline, CDR1 MNHNS and CDR2 SASEGT. This CDR3 is built from 16 residues. The CDR3 sequence is CASSGKGQTTNEKLFF. The CDR3 nucleotides are TGTGCCAGCAGTGGAAAGGGACAGACAACTAATGAAAAACTGTTTTTT.